This record covers a single T cell receptor (beta chain). This CDR3 contains 14 residues. V trimming: 9 bases; J trimming: 4 bases; junction bases outside the gene matches: 10. Per the germline V gene, CDR1 is LNHDA and CDR2 is SQIVND (reference sequence). This sample is drawn from a study of blood T cell repertoires in COVID-19. Turning to the study itself: Sources were T cells, B-cell-depleted T cells, or PBMCs; the material itself was cDNA or gDNA.

Produced via immunoSEQ multiplex PCR; TCRdb's table is partial and in-frame only. The data contain 55,000 to 90,000 clones, about 80% of them seen just once; the ten biggest clones take up approximately 0.83%. The source material was peripheral blood. The TCR originated in a woman between 65 and 79 years old with acute or convalescent COVID-19. V gene TRBV19 combines with J gene TRBJ2-7, with TRBD1 matching 9 bases. CDR3 loop: CASSYGQGSYEQYF. CDR3 coding DNA: TGTGCCAGCTCCTATGGACAGGGGTCGTACGAGCAGTACTTC.